This T cell receptor (beta chain) stems from a study of T-cell memory formation after mild COVID-19. Study observations and caveats: Most CD4+ clones that shrank were in CM and EM, while CD8+ ones turned up in EMRA. Whether second-wave clones peaking at day 37 were SARS-CoV-2 specific went unconfirmed. Balance between CD4 and CD8 was seen in clones contracting day 15 to 85, and a CD4+ lean was seen in later expanders. Pre-infection memory held some responding clones, suggesting pre-existing cross-reactive T cells responded.

MiXCR, run by TCRdb on the 5' RACE reads, gives a single entry per CDR3 protein. The sample has 350,000 or so distinct CDR3 sequences; 20% to 25% are singletons. Comment on this clonotype: What it recognizes is unknown.

The CDR3 has 15 amino acids. Germline CDR1 and CDR2: DFQATT and SNEGSKA (reference sequence). Trimming removed 3 bases from V and 0 bases from J, with 12 bases in between. The TCR was taken from a man in his late teens or twenties who had mild COVID-19 (a few samples of this study predate the infection). Cell type and time point are not known. The genes are TRBV20-1 and TRBJ1-3; D is ambiguous. What was sequenced was PBMCs or a T cell subset sorted from them (not recorded which). For the CDR3, the DNA is TGCAGTGCTAGTGAGGGAGGAGGCTCTGGAAACACCATATATTTT. Amino acids: CSASEGGGSGNTIYF.